The T cell receptor (beta chain) described here comes from a study of beta chain features in type 1 diabetes. Findings and limits, study-wide: Patients with Type 1 diabetes showed moderately but significantly shorter TCRB CDR3s in all four CD4+ subsets.

In regard to this clone: Its specificity is not known.

The investigators reverse transcribed all of the isolated RNA, so they sequenced expressed TCRB transcripts. The table came from immunoSEQ multiplex PCR; TCRdb's copy has only in-frame clones and leaves some out. The table has approximately 150,000 clones, 7.5% to 9.5% seen once. Germline CDR1 and CDR2: MNHEY and SMNVEV (reference sequence). V gave up 5 bases and J gave up 8 bases, with 10 bases separating them. The CDR3 is 13 residues long. V is TRBV27 and J is TRBJ1-6; D possibly corresponds to TRBD1 (5 bases). Sequencing was done on a sample of central memory CD4+ T cells from blood. The sequence was collected from a woman under 30 in good health. The CDR3 region has the DNA TGTGCCAGCAGTCTGGGGGGGGATTCACCCCTCCACTTT. It encodes CASSLGGDSPLHF.